In this sample, the clone carrying this T cell receptor (beta chain) turned up a few times. The sample holds other DNA sequences that translate to the same CDR3. Germline V gives CDR1 SGHDT, CDR2 YYEEEE. This CDR3 comprises 15 residues. Trimming shortened V by 4 bases and J by 7 bases, and 18 bases separated the two germline ends. Original processing methods: Amplification of reference gene primers provided the estimated nucleated cell counts. Sequencing was performed with immunoSEQ multiplex PCR; in TCRdb, only in-frame clones are kept and a portion is missing. V and J calls and clone size are given by that table; D and trimming were obtained from the DNA. The repertoire holds approximately 400,000 clones, roughly four fifths seen once, with about 4.8% in the top ten. The entry originates in a study of blood T cell repertoires in COVID-19. Overall study: From T cells, B-cell-depleted T cells, or PBMCs came the material, which was cDNA or gDNA.

The chain joins TRBV5-6 to TRBJ1-5; maybe TRBD1 (5 bases). This receptor was identified in a woman aged 45-65 years who had recovered from COVID-19. The sequencing input was PBMCs or T cells enriched from blood (not recorded which). Here the CDR3 reads CASSVGLRGVQPQHF. For the CDR3, the DNA is TGTGCCAGCAGCGTTGGACTCCGGGGGGTCCAGCCCCAGCATTTT.